The 17 T cell receptor beta chains below all came from one sample that was sequenced in a study of blood T cells in healthy people across ages. Primed by a sample-barcoded 5' primer and a J-beta primer mix, a second PCR proceeded for about 6 to 12 cycles. TCRdb reprocessed the 5' RACE reads via MiXCR and lists one record per CDR3 protein. The sample carries roughly 1,100,000 distinct CDR3 sequences, less than 25% recorded once. The sample was also linked to a second study, of T cells of mothers and their children.

The material sequenced was blood. These receptors were collected from a girl aged 2-10 years in good health.

The chain is built from TRBV29-1 and TRBJ1-1; TRBD1 aligns across 8 bases. In germline, CDR1 is SQVTM, CDR2 ANQGSEA. The CDR3 is 14 residues long. J gave up 7 bases and V 1 base, and 8 bases lay outside the gene matches. The CDR3 region is CSVEGRTGLLEAFF. The CDR3, as DNA: TGCAGCGTTGAAGGCCGGACAGGGCTCCTTGAAGCTTTCTTT.

This clonotype was observed a single time. V and J are TRBV7-3 and TRBJ1-1, with D possibly matching TRBD1 (6 bases). The CDR3 runs to 14 residues. Trimming removed 5 bases from V and 2 bases from J, with 12 bases in between. CDR1 and CDR2 (germline): SGHTA, FQGTGA. This CDR3 reads CASSPAGTNTEAFF. DNA of the CDR3: TGTGCCAGCAGCCCGGCCGGGACAAACACTGAAGCTTTCTTT.

The J gene is TRBJ2-1, the V gene TRBV13; 7 nucleotides line up with TRBD2. After removal of 7 bases from V and 6 bases from J, the junction contained 12 bases not matched to a gene. The germline gives CDR1 PRHDT, CDR2 FYEKMQ (reference sequence). The CDR3 sequence is 15 residues long. CDR3 in DNA: TGTGCCAGCATCGAATGGGGAGGGCCAATCAATGAGCAGTTCTTC. Its protein product is CASIEWGGPINEQFF.

This chain links TRBV7-2 with TRBJ2-7; the match to TRBD1 covers 7 bases. Trimming cost V 1 base and J 0 bases; bases outside gene matches: 3. The CDR3 runs 15 residues. CDR1 is SGHTA and CDR2 is FQGNSA in the germline V gene. Here the CDR3 DNA reads TGTGCCAGCAGCTTAGAGGGGGCTTACTCCTACGAGCAGTACTTC. It encodes CASSLEGAYSYEQYF.

This rearrangement joins TRBV27 to TRBJ2-5; D not certain. The J call may be wrong; the DNA end is better matched by TRBJ2-1. This CDR3 spans 14 amino acids. Looked up from germline, CDR1 is MNHEY and CDR2 is SMNVEV (reference sequence). The CDR3 spells CASTPIGGGNEQFF. CDR3 nucleotides: TGTGCCAGCACCCCGATAGGTGGCGGCAATGAGCAGTTCTTC.

This clonotype was counted only a few times. The J gene is TRBJ1-2, the V gene TRBV24-1, with unresolved D. Germline V lookup: CDR1 KGHDR, CDR2 SFDVKD. The CDR3 contains 14 residues. V lost 3 bases, J lost 2 bases, and 9 bases lay in between. The CDR3 is CATSDRWRNYGYTF. The CDR3 DNA is TGTGCCACCAGTGATAGGTGGAGAAACTATGGCTACACCTTC.

This clonotype came up a few times. The J gene is TRBJ1-4, the V gene TRBV7-2, with D unclear. The CDR3 totals 17 residues. Trimming left V 1 base short and J 3 bases short, with 15 bases between. Per germline, CDR1 SGHTA and CDR2 FQGNSA. CDR3 DNA: TGTGCCAGCAGCTTAGAAGTCGGAAATCCAGCTAATGAAAAACTGTTTTTT. Its protein product is CASSLEVGNPANEKLFF.

The chain uses TRBV27 and TRBJ2-5; 7 nucleotides line up with TRBD1. The J call may be in error: the DNA end matches TRBJ2-7 better. The CDR3 loop spans 14 amino acids. The V gene's germline CDR1 is MNHEY and CDR2 SMNVEV (reference sequence). The CDR3 spells CASSGQVAPYEQYF. DNA for the CDR3: TGTGCCAGCAGCGGACAGGTTGCCCCCTACGAGCAGTACTTC.

This chain joins TRBV5-1 and TRBJ2-5; 12 bases align to TRBD2. V trimming: 7 bases; J trimming: 1 base; junction bases outside the gene matches: 2. The length of the CDR3 is 14 residues. Per the germline V gene, CDR1 is SGHRS and CDR2 is YFSETQ. CDR3 sequence: CASGTSGFQETQYF. The CDR3 DNA follows: TGCGCCAGCGGGACTAGCGGGTTCCAAGAGACCCAGTACTTC.

The V gene is TRBV10-3, the J gene TRBJ2-7; D may correspond to TRBD1 or TRBD2 (7 bases each). V was cut by 2 bases and J by 3 bases, with 17 bases left in between. This CDR3 is 16 amino acids long. Germline V gene lookup returns CDR1 ENHRY and CDR2 SYGVKD. The CDR3 region is CAISEGGETGLYEQYF. CDR3 nucleotides: TGTGCCATCAGTGAGGGGGGGGAGACAGGGCTCTACGAGCAGTACTTC.

As DNA, the CDR3 is TGTGCCAGCAGCATCAGGGACTCCAACAATTCACCCCTCCACTTT. Its protein is CASSIRDSNNSPLHF. The chain couples TRBV9 to TRBJ1-6; D might be TRBD1 (5 bases). Germline CDR1 SGDLS, CDR2 YYNGEE. V lost 4 bases to trimming and J lost 7 bases, with 15 bases between them. The CDR3 has 15 amino acids.

This clonotype was observed a handful of times. A read error may produce the germline difference seen at one junction end. J is TRBJ2-3 and V is TRBV20-1, with D perhaps assigned TRBD1 or TRBD2 (6 bases each). Per germline, CDR1 DFQATT and CDR2 SNEGSKA (reference sequence). CDR3 length: 13 residues. CDR3 sequence: CSAEEGVTDMQYF. DNA for the CDR3: TGCAGTGCTGAGGAGGGGGTCACAGATATGCAGTATTTT.

This clonotype showed up just a few times. V gene TRBV29-1 combines with J gene TRBJ1-5; TRBD1 aligns across 11 bases. The CDR3 has 13 residues. Germline V gene sequence: CDR1 SQVTM, CDR2 ANQGSEA. Unmatched junction bases numbered 6, after V lost 7 bases and J lost 7 bases. The CDR3 DNA follows: TGCAGCGCAGGACAGGGGGCTGGACAGCCCCAGCATTTT. It specifies CSAGQGAGQPQHF.

This clonotype appeared many times. The CDR3 is CASSSEGTTEKYF. CDR3 coding DNA: TGCGCCAGCAGTTCGGAGGGAACGACAGAAAAGTACTTC. The chain recombines TRBV5-1 with TRBJ2-5, with D possibly being TRBD2 (6 bases). The CDR3 spans 13 residues. The germline V gene has CDR1 SGHRS and CDR2 YFSETQ. V lost 5 bases and J 12 bases, leaving 20 bases between the germline ends.

The chain uses TRBV27 and TRBJ2-5; a weak D match, TRBD1 (6 bases). The CDR3 is 13 residues long. Germline CDR1 reads MNHEY; CDR2 reads SMNVEV (reference sequence). V was cut by 5 bases and J by 3 bases, with 10 bases left in between. The CDR3 reads CASSGGQKETQYF. The CDR3 bases are TGTGCCAGCAGTGGTGGACAGAAAGAGACCCAGTACTTC.

This clonotype was seen a handful of times. The chain is built from TRBV11-2 and TRBJ2-7, with D unresolved. CDR1 and CDR2 from the germline V gene are SGHAT and FQNNGV. The CDR3 contains 13 residues. The V end lost 0 bases, the J end lost 6 bases, and 9 bases lay between the germline ends. As DNA, the CDR3 is TGTGCCAGCAGCTTAGACTTGTGGGTCGAGCAGTACTTC. Translated, it gives CASSLDLWVEQYF.

The V call is TRBV4-1, the J call TRBJ2-5, with TRBD2 matching 7 bases. CDR1 is MGHRA, CDR2 YSYEKL, per germline. The V segment lost 2 bases and the J segment 4 bases; nucleotides outside the gene matches: 4. There are 14 residues in the CDR3. The CDR3 loop reads CASSQPGLPETQYF. In DNA, the CDR3 is TGCGCCAGCAGCCAACCGGGACTACCAGAGACCCAGTACTTC.